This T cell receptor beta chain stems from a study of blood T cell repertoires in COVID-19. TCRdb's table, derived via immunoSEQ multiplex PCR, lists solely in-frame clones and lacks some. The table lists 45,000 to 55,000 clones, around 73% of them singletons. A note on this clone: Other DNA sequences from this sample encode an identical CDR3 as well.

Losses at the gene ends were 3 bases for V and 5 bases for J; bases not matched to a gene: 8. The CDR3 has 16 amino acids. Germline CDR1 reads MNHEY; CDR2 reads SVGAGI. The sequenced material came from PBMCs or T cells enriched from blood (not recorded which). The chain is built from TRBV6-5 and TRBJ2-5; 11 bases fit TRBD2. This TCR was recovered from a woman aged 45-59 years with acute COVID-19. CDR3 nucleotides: TGTGCCAGCAGTTATTCGTCTAGCGGGGGGAGTGAGACCCAGTACTTC. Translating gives CASSYSSSGGSETQYF.